By frequency in the sample, the clone carrying this T cell receptor beta chain is medium-sized (0.01 to 0.1%). Antigen specificity is unknown. This sample was included in a study of vaccination and CD4 T cells after COVID-19. Background on the study: Two Hispanic individuals were among six male and four female convalescent patients.

The treatment here: approximately 11-day PBMC culture with coronavirus spike peptide pools or control peptides (ViraFEST assay). CD4+ T-cell collection from the unexposed donor predated the COVID-19 pandemic (2011-2018). Some 2 million PBMCs were grown per well alongside about 10 IU/ml IL-2 and 9.5 to 10 ug/ml peptide pools. Sequencing of cultured CD4+ T cell DNA used the Oncomine TCR Beta short-read assay. TCRdb re-analysed the PCR reads in MiXCR, keeping a single row per CDR3 protein. The repertoire has 7,000 or so distinct CDR3 sequences, approximately 42% of them found once; the top ten carry 25%. V was pared by 1 base and J by 4 bases, with 8 bases between. Germline CDR1 MNHNS, CDR2 SASEGT. The CDR3 is 14 residues long.

The chain uses TRBV6-1 and TRBJ1-5, with no clear D. Material: CD4+ T cells from blood, cultured in vitro. This TCR came from a human donor in good health. The DNA of the CDR3 is TGTGCCAGCAGTGAAGGTGGCGGGAATCAGCCCCAGCATTTT. This codes for CASSEGGGNQPQHF.